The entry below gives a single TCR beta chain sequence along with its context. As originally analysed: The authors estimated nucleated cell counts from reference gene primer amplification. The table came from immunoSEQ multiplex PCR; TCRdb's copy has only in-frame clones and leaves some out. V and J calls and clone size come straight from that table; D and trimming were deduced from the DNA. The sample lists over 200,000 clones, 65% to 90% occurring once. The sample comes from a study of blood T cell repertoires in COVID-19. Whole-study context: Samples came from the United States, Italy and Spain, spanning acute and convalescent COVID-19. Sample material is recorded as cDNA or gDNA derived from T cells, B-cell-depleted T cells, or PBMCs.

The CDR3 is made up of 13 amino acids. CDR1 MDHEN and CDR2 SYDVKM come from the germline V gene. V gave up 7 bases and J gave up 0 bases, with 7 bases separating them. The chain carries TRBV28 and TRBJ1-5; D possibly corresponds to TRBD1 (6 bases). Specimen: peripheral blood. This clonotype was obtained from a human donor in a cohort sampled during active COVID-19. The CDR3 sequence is CASKQGSNQPQHF. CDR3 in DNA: TGTGCCAGCAAACAGGGTAGCAATCAGCCCCAGCATTTT.